The present TCR beta chain was sequenced within a study of T cell changes during pregnancy in multiple sclerosis. The germline CDR1 and CDR2 sequences are SGHTA and FQGNSA. The CDR3 contains 16 residues. V lost 3 bases and J 4 bases, leaving 16 bases between the germline ends. TCRdb's table, derived via immunoSEQ multiplex PCR, lists solely in-frame clones and lacks some. The table lists 40,000 to 55,000 clones, roughly 92% of them singletons. J is TRBJ1-3 and V is TRBV7-2; weak D call: TRBD1 (6 bases). This specimen consisted of CD4+ T cells from peripheral blood mononuclear cells, obtained in the third trimester of pregnancy. The TCR originated in a female donor with multiple sclerosis, enrolled in a pregnancy study. The chain's CDR3 is CASSLTGRGFGNTIYF. For the CDR3, the DNA is TGTGCCAGCAGCTTGACCGGCAGGGGTTTCGGAAACACCATATATTTT.